Listed below are T cell receptor beta chains from one sample, sequenced in a study of vaccination and CD4 T cells after COVID-19. TCRdb redid the calling of the PCR reads with MiXCR, one entry per CDR3 protein. Of about 14,000 distinct CDR3 sequences in the sample, approximately 30% were seen once. These receptors lack a known antigen. Sequenced input: cultured CD4+ T cells from blood. These receptors were obtained from a human donor with COVID-19. Both conserved end residues are part of each CDR3. D genes are given only for firm matches. The size of a clone is reported for some rows only, either as once, few or many, or as a class for expanded clones.

>NA|TRBV5-1|TRBJ1-6|NA
CASSLPLTGKVSPLHF
TGCGCCAGCAGCTTGCCACTAACAGGGAAGGTTTCACCCCTCCACTTT
>NA|TRBV12-5|TRBJ2-1|TRBD2
CASGWLAGSGYNEQFF
TGTGCTAGTGGTTGGTTAGCGGGGAGTGGGTACAATGAGCAGTTCTTC
>NA|TRBV12-3/TRBV12-4|TRBJ2-5|TRBD1
CASNRQGQETQYF
TGTGCCAGCAACCGACAGGGACAAGAGACCCAGTACTTC
>few|TRBV20-1|TRBJ1-5|NA
CSASTAGRDQPQHF
TGCAGTGCTAGTACGGCGGGCAGGGACCAGCCCCAGCATTTT
>NA|TRBV12-3/TRBV12-4|TRBJ1-6|TRBD1
CASRGDRGGGSPLHF
TGTGCCAGCAGGGGGGACAGGGGGGGCGGATCACCCCTCCACTTT
>few|TRBV7-2|TRBJ1-6|NA
CASSLAFGGNSPLHF
TGTGCCAGCAGCTTAGCATTCGGGGGTAATTCACCCCTCCACTTT
>NA|TRBV11-3|TRBJ1-1|NA
CASRDRATEAFF
TGTGCCAGCAGGGACCGCGCCACTGAAGCTTTCTTT
>medium-sized|TRBV20-1|TRBJ1-2|NA
CSASGASLFGYTF
TGCAGTGCTTCTGGGGCCTCCCTCTTTGGGTACACCTTC
>few|TRBV6-1|TRBJ1-5|TRBD1
CASSAQQGSNQPQHF
TGTGCCAGCAGTGCACAACAGGGGTCCAATCAGCCCCAGCATTTT
>NA|TRBV5-8|TRBJ1-1|TRBD1
CASSSTGFNTEAFF
TGTGCCAGCAGCTCGACAGGGTTCAACACTGAAGCTTTCTTT
>NA|TRBV5-8|TRBJ1-1|NA
CASSWGTGLSEAFF
TGTGCCAGCAGCTGGGGAACGGGGTTAAGTGAAGCTTTCTTT
>NA|TRBV5-4|TRBJ1-1|NA
CASSLKRALNTEAFF
TGTGCCAGCAGCTTGAAGAGGGCCCTGAACACTGAAGCTTTCTTT
>medium-sized|TRBV27|TRBJ1-5|NA
CASSSAPISNQPQHF
TGTGCCAGCAGTTCCGCGCCCATCAGCAATCAGCCCCAGCATTTT
>NA|TRBV5-6|TRBJ2-4|NA
CASSLKVMNIQYF
TGTGCCAGCAGCTTAAAGGTGATGAACATTCAGTACTTC
>few|TRBV11-3|TRBJ1-4|NA
CASSSRRVTNEKLFF
TGTGCCAGCAGCTCGCGACGGGTAACTAATGAAAAACTGTTTTTT
>NA|TRBV11-3|TRBJ2-5|NA
CASSDSEQETQYF
TGTGCCAGCAGCGACAGTGAACAAGAGACCCAGTACTTC
>few|TRBV6-1|TRBJ2-1|NA
CASSGLNEQFF
TGTGCCAGCAGTGGTCTCAATGAGCAGTTCTTC
>NA|TRBV7-9|TRBJ1-4|NA
CASSTSGKGAEKLFF
TGTGCCAGCAGCACCTCAGGGAAGGGAGCGGAAAAACTGTTTTTT
>few|TRBV7-2|TRBJ2-7|NA
CASSRGLGTYEQYF
TGTGCCAGCAGCCGCGGCCTGGGAACCTACGAGCAGTACTTC
>NA|TRBV7-8|TRBJ1-4|NA
CASSLGGHEKLFF
TGTGCCAGCAGCTTAGGAGGTCATGAAAAACTGTTTTTT
>few|TRBV6-2/TRBV6-3|TRBJ1-2|TRBD1
CASSRGQGRINYGYTF
TGTGCCAGCAGTCGAGGACAGGGGCGAATTAACTATGGCTACACCTTC
>few|TRBV18|TRBJ1-2|TRBD1
CASSPGQDYGYTF
TGTGCCAGCTCACCCGGACAGGACTATGGCTACACCTTC
>NA|TRBV15|TRBJ2-1|TRBD2
CATSRFSSGLAGNEQFF
TGTGCCACCAGCAGATTCTCTTCGGGACTAGCAGGTAATGAGCAGTTCTTC
>few|TRBV5-1|TRBJ1-2|TRBD1
CASSPQGGAYGYTF
TGCGCCAGCAGCCCTCAAGGGGGCGCGTATGGCTACACCTTC
>NA|TRBV5-6|TRBJ1-5|TRBD1
CASSSGGRSNQPQHF
TGTGCCAGCAGCTCAGGGGGTAGAAGCAATCAGCCCCAGCATTTT
>NA|TRBV27|TRBJ1-5|NA
CASSFSWGNQPQHF
TGTGCCAGCAGTTTCTCTTGGGGAAATCAGCCCCAGCATTTT
>few|TRBV11-2|TRBJ1-2|NA
CASSLGAERGGYTF
TGTGCCAGCAGCTTAGGGGCGGAAAGAGGGGGCTACACCTTC
>few|TRBV5-6|TRBJ1-6|TRBD1
CASSVDRSRTPLHF
TGTGCCAGCAGCGTGGACAGGTCAAGGACACCCCTCCACTTT
>NA|TRBV6-1|TRBJ1-2|NA
CASTPGASGYGYTF
TGTGCCAGCACCCCAGGGGCTAGCGGCTATGGCTACACCTTC
>few|TRBV6-2/TRBV6-3|TRBJ1-5|NA
CASRDPSQPQHF
TGTGCCAGCAGGGATCCCAGTCAGCCCCAGCATTTT
>NA|TRBV27|TRBJ2-3|NA
CASSLIRWSTDTQYF
TGTGCCAGCAGTTTAATTCGATGGAGCACAGATACGCAGTATTTT
>few|TRBV28|TRBJ1-1|NA
CAAKDTEAFF
TGTGCCGCAAAGGACACTGAAGCTTTCTTT
>NA|TRBV28|TRBJ2-2|NA
CATVPGEVTGELFF
TGTGCCACCGTCCCAGGGGAAGTCACCGGGGAGCTGTTTTTT
>few|TRBV19|TRBJ2-2|NA
CASSRAEGGELFF
TGTGCCAGTAGTCGAGCGGAGGGCGGGGAGCTGTTTTTT
>few|TRBV30|TRBJ1-6|NA
CAAANNSPLHF
TGTGCGGCGGCGAATAATTCACCCCTCCACTTT
>few|TRBV7-2|TRBJ1-2|NA
CASSFGGSAYGYTF
TGTGCCAGCAGCTTTGGAGGTTCTGCCTATGGCTACACCTTC
>few|TRBV10-2|TRBJ2-2|TRBD2
CASSDLATSGAGELFF
TGCGCCAGCAGTGATTTAGCGACTAGCGGGGCCGGGGAGCTGTTTTTT
>NA|TRBV7-8|TRBJ2-3|NA
CASSFYTDTQYF
TGTGCCAGCAGCTTCTATACAGATACGCAGTATTTT
>NA|TRBV7-9|TRBJ1-3|NA
CASSSLFEGSNKSLRNTIYF
TGTGCCAGCAGCTCCCTCTTCGAAGGATCGAACAAATCCTTAAGAAACACCATATATTTT
>NA|TRBV5-6|TRBJ1-2|NA
CASSLLGQSIYGYTF
TGTGCCAGCAGCTTGTTAGGACAGTCGATCTATGGCTACACCTTC
>NA|TRBV6-5|TRBJ2-1|NA
CASSYSSGGNNEQFF
TGTGCCAGCAGTTACTCGAGTGGGGGGAACAATGAGCAGTTCTTC
>NA|TRBV7-9|TRBJ2-4|NA
CASSARPWDGKNIQYF
TGTGCCAGCAGCGCCAGGCCCTGGGACGGTAAAAACATTCAGTACTTC
>few|TRBV2|TRBJ2-3|TRBD2
CASGTSGASTDTQYF
TGTGCCAGCGGGACTAGCGGGGCTAGCACAGATACGCAGTATTTT
>NA|TRBV11-3|TRBJ2-2|TRBD1
CASSFGTAITGELFF
TGTGCCAGCAGCTTCGGGACAGCTATAACCGGGGAGCTGTTTTTT
>few|TRBV7-6|TRBJ2-1|TRBD2
CASSLLASGGSLNEQFF
TGTGCCAGCAGCTTATTGGCTAGCGGGGGATCGTTGAATGAGCAGTTCTTC
>NA|TRBV2|TRBJ1-2|NA
CASSAAGGPYTF
TGTGCCAGCAGTGCTGCGGGGGGCCCCTACACCTTC